The source of this T cell receptor (beta chain) is a study of blood T cell repertoires in COVID-19. Losses at the gene ends were 4 bases for V and 3 bases for J; bases not matched to a gene: 5. The V gene's germline CDR1 is KGHDR and CDR2 SFDVKD. CDR3 length: 17 amino acids. Cohort placement rested on clinical history that participants reported themselves. Using immunoSEQ multiplex PCR, the repertoire was profiled, and TCRdb retains in-frame clones only, with some absent. The table includes 350,000 to 400,000 clones, roughly 86% detected once. The sequence derives from a man in his forties or fifties in a cohort exposed to, infected with or recovered from COVID-19 (not recorded which). The chain is built from TRBV24-1 and TRBJ2-1; 13 bases map to TRBD2. Material for sequencing was PBMCs or T cells enriched from blood (not recorded which). DNA of the CDR3: TGTGCCACCAGTGAACGGACTAGCGGGAGTCTCTACAATGAGCAGTTCTTC. Protein: CATSERTSGSLYNEQFF.